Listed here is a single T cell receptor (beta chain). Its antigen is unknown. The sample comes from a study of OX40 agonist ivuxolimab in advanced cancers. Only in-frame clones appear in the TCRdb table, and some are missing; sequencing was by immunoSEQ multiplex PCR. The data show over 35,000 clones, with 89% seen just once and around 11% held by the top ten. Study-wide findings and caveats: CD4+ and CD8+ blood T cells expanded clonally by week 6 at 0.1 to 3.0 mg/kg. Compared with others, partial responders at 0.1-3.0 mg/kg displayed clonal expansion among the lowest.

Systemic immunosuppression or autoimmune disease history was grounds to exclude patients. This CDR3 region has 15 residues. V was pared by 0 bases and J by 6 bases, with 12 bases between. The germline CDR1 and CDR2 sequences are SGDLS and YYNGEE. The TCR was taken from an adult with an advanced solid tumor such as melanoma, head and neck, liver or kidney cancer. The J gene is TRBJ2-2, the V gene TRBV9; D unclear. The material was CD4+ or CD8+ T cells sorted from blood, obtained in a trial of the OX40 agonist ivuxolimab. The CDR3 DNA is TGTGCCAGCAGCGTAGGCTGGACGACGGCCGGGGAGCTGTTTTTT. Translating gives CASSVGWTTAGELFF.